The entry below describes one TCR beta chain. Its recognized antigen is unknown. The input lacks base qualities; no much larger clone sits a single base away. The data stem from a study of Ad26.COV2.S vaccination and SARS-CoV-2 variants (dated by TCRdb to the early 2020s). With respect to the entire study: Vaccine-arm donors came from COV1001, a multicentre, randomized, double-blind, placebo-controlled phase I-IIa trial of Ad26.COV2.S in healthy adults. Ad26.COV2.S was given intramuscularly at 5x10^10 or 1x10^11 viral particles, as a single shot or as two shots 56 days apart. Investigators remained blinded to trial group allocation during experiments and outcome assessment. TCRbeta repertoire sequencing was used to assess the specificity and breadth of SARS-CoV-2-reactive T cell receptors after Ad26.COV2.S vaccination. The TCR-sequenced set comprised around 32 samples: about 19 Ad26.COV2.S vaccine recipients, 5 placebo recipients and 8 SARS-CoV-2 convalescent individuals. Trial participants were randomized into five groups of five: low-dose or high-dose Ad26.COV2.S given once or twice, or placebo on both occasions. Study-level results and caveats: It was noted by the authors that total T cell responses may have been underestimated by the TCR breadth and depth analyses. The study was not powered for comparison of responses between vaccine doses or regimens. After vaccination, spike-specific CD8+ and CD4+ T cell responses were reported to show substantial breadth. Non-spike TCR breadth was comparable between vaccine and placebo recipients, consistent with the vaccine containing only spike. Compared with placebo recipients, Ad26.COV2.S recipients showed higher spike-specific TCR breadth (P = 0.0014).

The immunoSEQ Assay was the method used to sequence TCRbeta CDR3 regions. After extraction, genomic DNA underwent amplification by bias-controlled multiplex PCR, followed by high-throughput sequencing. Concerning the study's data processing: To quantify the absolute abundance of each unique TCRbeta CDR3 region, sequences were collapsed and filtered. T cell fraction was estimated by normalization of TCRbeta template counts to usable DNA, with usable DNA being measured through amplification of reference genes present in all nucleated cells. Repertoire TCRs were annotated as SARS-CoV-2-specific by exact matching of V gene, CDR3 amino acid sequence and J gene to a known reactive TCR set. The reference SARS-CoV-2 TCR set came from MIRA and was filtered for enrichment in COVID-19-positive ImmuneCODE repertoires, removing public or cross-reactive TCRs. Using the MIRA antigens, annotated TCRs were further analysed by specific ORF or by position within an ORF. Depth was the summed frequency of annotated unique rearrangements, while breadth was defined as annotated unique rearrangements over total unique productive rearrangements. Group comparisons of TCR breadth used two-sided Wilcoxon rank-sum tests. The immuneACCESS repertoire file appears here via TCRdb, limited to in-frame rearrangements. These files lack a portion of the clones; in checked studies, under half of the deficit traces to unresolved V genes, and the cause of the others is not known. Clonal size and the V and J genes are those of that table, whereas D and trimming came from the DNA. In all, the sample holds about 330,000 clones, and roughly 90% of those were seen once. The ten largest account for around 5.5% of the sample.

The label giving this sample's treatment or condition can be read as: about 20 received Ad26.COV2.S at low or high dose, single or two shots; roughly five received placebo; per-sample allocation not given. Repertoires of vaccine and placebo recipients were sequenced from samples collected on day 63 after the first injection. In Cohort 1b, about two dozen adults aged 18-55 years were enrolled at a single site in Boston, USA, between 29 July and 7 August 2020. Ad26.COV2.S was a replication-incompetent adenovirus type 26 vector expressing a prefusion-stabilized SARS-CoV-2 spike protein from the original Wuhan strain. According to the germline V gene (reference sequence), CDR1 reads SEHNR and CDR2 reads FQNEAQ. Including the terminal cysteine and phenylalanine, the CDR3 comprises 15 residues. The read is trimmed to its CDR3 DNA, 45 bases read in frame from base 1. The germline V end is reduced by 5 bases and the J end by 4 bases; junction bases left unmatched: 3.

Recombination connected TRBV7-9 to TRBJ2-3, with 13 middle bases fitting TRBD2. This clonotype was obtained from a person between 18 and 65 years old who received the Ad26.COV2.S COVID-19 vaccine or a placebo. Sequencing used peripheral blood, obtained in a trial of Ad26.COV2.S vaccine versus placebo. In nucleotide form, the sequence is TGTGCCAGCAGCGCAGGACTAGCGGGAGCAGATACGCAGTATTTT. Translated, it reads CASSAGLAGADTQYF.